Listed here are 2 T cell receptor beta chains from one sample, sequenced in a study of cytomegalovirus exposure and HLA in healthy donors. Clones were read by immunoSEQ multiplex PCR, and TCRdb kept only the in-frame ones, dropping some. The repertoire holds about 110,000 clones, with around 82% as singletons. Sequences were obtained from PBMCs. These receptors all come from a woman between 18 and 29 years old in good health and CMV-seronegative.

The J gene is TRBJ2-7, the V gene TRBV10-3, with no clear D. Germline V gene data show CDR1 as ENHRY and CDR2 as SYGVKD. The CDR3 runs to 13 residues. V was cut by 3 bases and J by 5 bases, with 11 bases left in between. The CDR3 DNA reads TGTGCCATCAGTGAAGCCCTTCTAGACGAGCAGTACTTC. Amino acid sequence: CAISEALLDEQYF.

CDR3 region: CASSGQGAGSPLHF. The CDR3 nucleotides read TGTGCCAGCAGTGGACAGGGGGCAGGTTCACCCCTCCACTTT. The J gene is TRBJ1-6, the V gene TRBV6-5, with 11 bases aligning to TRBD1. The V gene's germline CDR1 is MNHEY and CDR2 SVGAGI. The CDR3 extends over 14 amino acids. V lost 5 bases to trimming and J lost 9 bases; unmatched junction nucleotides: 3.